This TCR beta chain was recovered during a study of T cell responses to AZD1222 COVID-19 vaccine. V was cut by 6 bases and J by 2 bases, with 14 bases left in between. Germline assignment: CDR1 MNHEY and CDR2 SMNVEV (reference sequence). The CDR3 spans 14 residues. Assay: immunoSEQ multiplex PCR; the TCRdb copy retains only in-frame clones and omits some. Counted here are fewer than 120,000 clones, approximately 94% occurring once; the ten biggest clones make up approximately 2.9%. This TCR derives from an adult who received the AZD1222 COVID-19 vaccine. The specimen was peripheral blood, collected 28 days after the second AZD1222 dose. The chain uses TRBV27 and TRBJ2-7; D perhaps matches TRBD1 (6 bases). The CDR3 nucleotides read TGTGCCAGCAGGGCGACAGGAATAACCTACGAGCAGTACTTC. Encoded protein: CASRATGITYEQYF.